This entry lists 8 T cell receptor beta chains sequenced from one sample in a study of post-analysis software for immune sequencing data. Study-level findings and limits: Patients had higher frequencies than controls of about five TRBV segments, including TRBV5-6, TRBV5-1 and TRBV20-1.

These TCRs are of unknown antigen specificity. Carried by the TCR beta cDNA libraries were unique molecular identifiers. TCRdb redid the calling of the PCR reads with MiXCR, one entry per CDR3 protein. The sample records hundreds of thousands of distinct CDR3 sequences, roughly 47% being singletons. Sequencing was carried out using blood. The receptors here all came from a girl under 18 with multiple sclerosis.

The chain recombines TRBV6-2 or TRBV6-3 with TRBJ2-7; D is uncertain. The germline CDR1 and CDR2 sequences are MNHEY and SVGEGT. Trimming left V 0 bases short and J 5 bases short, with 8 bases between. CDR3 length equals 13 residues. The CDR3 spells CASSYSKVHEQYF. CDR3 in DNA: TGTGCCAGCAGTTACTCGAAAGTCCACGAGCAGTACTTC.

This clonotype has ten or more counts. The chain combines TRBV6-4 with TRBJ2-1; 15 bases are shared with TRBD2. The junction had 1 base not matched to a gene; V was cut back by 4 bases and J by 9 bases. Germline lookup yields CDR1 MRHNA and CDR2 SNTAGT. The CDR3 contains 14 residues. The CDR3 DNA reads as TGTGCCAGCAGTGGGACTAGCGGGGGGGCTGAGCAGTTCTTC. This gives the protein CASSGTSGGAEQFF.

V and J are TRBV7-2 and TRBJ2-5; 10 bases are shared with TRBD1. The CDR3 length is 14 residues. Germline loops: CDR1 SGHTA, CDR2 FQGNSA. V lost 4 bases, J lost 6 bases, and 5 bases stayed unmatched. CDR3 in amino acids: CASSSRDRGKTQYF. The CDR3 nucleotides read TGTGCCAGCAGCTCCCGGGACAGGGGAAAGACCCAGTACTTC.

In this sample, this clonotype turned up a few times. The CDR3 DNA reads as TGCAGCGTTGAAGGAGTACTCGGGCATGAGCAGTTCTTC. Translating gives CSVEGVLGHEQFF. V usage is TRBV29-1 and J usage is TRBJ2-1; no firm D call. V lost 1 base to trimming and J lost 8 bases, with 12 bases between them. The CDR3 length is 13 residues. Germline lookup yields CDR1 SQVTM and CDR2 ANQGSEA.

This rearrangement joins TRBV20-1 to TRBJ1-2; D unclear. The germline CDR1 and CDR2 sequences are DFQATT and SNEGSKA (reference sequence). V was pared by 0 bases and J by 7 bases, with 0 bases between. The CDR3 extends over 9 amino acids. CDR3 loop: CSARDGYTF. The CDR3 region has the DNA TGCAGTGCTAGAGATGGCTACACCTTC.

The chain couples TRBV12-3 or TRBV12-4 to TRBJ1-1, with TRBD1 matching 7 bases. There are 13 residues in the CDR3. The V segment lost 7 bases and the J segment 7 bases; nucleotides outside the gene matches: 9. CDR3 sequence: CASTRTGVSEAFF. CDR3 bases: TGTGCCAGCACACGCACAGGGGTAAGTGAAGCTTTCTTT.

The J gene is TRBJ1-1, the V gene TRBV29-1; a possible D gene is TRBD1 (6 bases). The germline V gene encodes CDR1 SQVTM and CDR2 ANQGSEA. The CDR3 runs to 16 residues. V dropped 5 bases and J dropped 3 bases, with 22 bases sitting between them. DNA for the CDR3: TGCAGCGTTCCCCATAAATTCGACAGGACGGACACTGAAGCTTTCTTT. Its translation: CSVPHKFDRTDTEAFF.

The chain uses TRBV7-3 and TRBJ1-2; 7 positions agree with TRBD1. Per the germline V gene, CDR1 is SGHTA and CDR2 is FQGTGA. The V segment lost 5 bases and the J segment 4 bases; nucleotides outside the gene matches: 13. The CDR3 is 16 residues long. CDR3 amino acids: CASSPGQASLGYGYTF. CDR3 DNA sequence: TGTGCCAGCAGCCCCGGACAGGCGAGCCTAGGCTATGGCTACACCTTC.